This T cell receptor (beta chain) was documented in a study of T-cell reconstitution after alpha-beta-depleted transplantation in children. This clonotype was observed at least ten times. Germline CDR1 LGHNA, CDR2 YSLEER. The germline V and J ends were trimmed by 0 bases and 5 bases, with 7 bases remaining between them. The CDR3 has 14 amino acids. Unique molecular identifiers were incorporated when the TCRbeta library was constructed. TCRdb reprocessed the PCR reads with MiXCR, giving one entry per CDR3 protein. The sample has about 580,000 distinct CDR3 sequences; 23% are singletons. The V call is TRBV4-3, the J call TRBJ2-2, with D unclear. The source was PBMCs, mostly from graft donor cells, collected 360 days after TCRalphabeta/CD19-depleted stem cell transplant. This TCR came from a boy less than two years old who had a stem cell transplant for acute myeloid leukemia, so the T cells may come from the graft donor. The CDR3 sequence: CASSQDPRTGELFF. The CDR3 DNA sequence: TGCGCCAGCAGCCAAGATCCTAGGACCGGGGAGCTGTTTTTT.